The rows below give T cell receptor beta chains drawn from one sample of a study of T cell responses to AZD1222 COVID-19 vaccine. Only in-frame clones appear in the TCRdb table, and some are missing; sequencing was by immunoSEQ multiplex PCR. The sample gives approximately 94,000 clones, roughly nine tenths of which show up once; about 1.7% is in the top ten. The specimen was peripheral blood, collected on day 0 of AZD1222 vaccination. Every receptor here comes from an adult in good health. Each CDR3 is given with its conserved first and last residue. D genes are given only for firm matches. Clone size is stated in some rows and not others, as once, few, many or a class when expanded.

J,D,size,V,CDR3,DNA
TRBJ1-1,.,.,TRBV10-3,CATRQLNTEAFF,TGTGCCACCCGACAGTTGAACACTGAAGCTTTCTTT
TRBJ2-4,TRBD2,.,TRBV10-2,CASSDIGEAGGKNIQYF,TGCGCCAGCAGTGATATCGGGGAGGCGGGGGGCAAAAACATTCAGTACTTC
TRBJ1-5,.,.,TRBV7-2,CASSATVNQPQHF,TGTGCCAGCAGCGCGACAGTGAATCAGCCCCAGCATTTT
TRBJ2-1,.,.,TRBV9,CASSGGVTSSYNEQFF,TGTGCCAGCAGCGGGGGGGTCACCAGCTCCTACAATGAGCAGTTCTTC
TRBJ2-1,.,.,TRBV21-1,CASSPTGASGYNEQFF,TGTGCCAGCAGCCCTACGGGGGCTAGCGGGTACAATGAGCAGTTCTTC
TRBJ2-7,.,.,TRBV11-2,CASSLGRDEQYF,TGTGCCAGCAGCTTAGGGCGGGACGAGCAGTACTTC
TRBJ2-7,.,.,TRBV27,CASSSDPGGPLSYEQYF,TGTGCCAGCAGTTCGGACCCCGGCGGGCCCCTTTCGTACGAGCAGTACTTC
TRBJ2-2,TRBD2,.,TRBV7-3,CASSLVSSGITGELFF,TGTGCCAGCAGCTTAGTGTCTAGCGGTATAACCGGGGAGCTGTTTTTT
TRBJ1-1,.,.,TRBV7-6,CASSTENTEAFF,TGTGCCAGCAGCACCGAGAACACTGAAGCTTTCTTT
TRBJ2-7,.,few,TRBV6-2/TRBV6-3,CASSYSKTGVVDEQYF,TGTGCCAGCAGTTACTCGAAAACTGGCGTCGTGGACGAGCAGTACTTC
TRBJ2-5,TRBD1,.,TRBV6-6,CASRRQGFEETQYF,TGTGCCAGCAGACGACAGGGATTTGAGGAGACCCAGTACTTC
TRBJ1-3,.,.,TRBV19,CASSMAGVGNTIYF,TGTGCCAGTAGTATGGCGGGCGTCGGAAACACCATATATTTT
TRBJ2-1,.,.,TRBV5-6,CASSLIRQAPYNEQFF,TGTGCCAGCAGCTTGATTAGACAGGCCCCCTACAATGAGCAGTTCTTC
TRBJ1-2,.,.,TRBV28,CASSPNPYGYTF,TGTGCCAGCAGTCCGAACCCCTATGGCTACACCTTC
TRBJ1-5,.,.,TRBV2,CASAGGGLGQPQHF,TGTGCCAGCGCGGGGGGCGGACTGGGTCAGCCCCAGCATTTT
TRBJ1-5,TRBD1,.,TRBV19,CASKSGTGGNQPQHF,TGTGCCAGTAAATCCGGGACAGGGGGCAATCAGCCCCAGCATTTT
TRBJ2-1,TRBD1,.,TRBV5-6,CASSRGTANEQFF,TGTGCCAGCAGCCGAGGGACAGCTAATGAGCAGTTCTTC
TRBJ2-1,.,.,TRBV27,CASSLVTYNEQFF,TGTGCCAGCAGTTTAGTTACTTACAATGAGCAGTTCTTC
TRBJ2-3,.,.,TRBV9,CASSSRLAGLSTDTQYF,TGTGCCAGCAGCTCCCGTTTGGCCGGACTAAGCACAGATACGCAGTATTTT
TRBJ1-1,.,.,TRBV27,CASSYVGAFAEAFF,TGTGCCAGTTCCTATGTGGGGGCGTTCGCTGAAGCTTTCTTT
TRBJ1-5,.,.,TRBV10-3,CAISETQVDQPQHF,TGTGCCATCAGTGAGACACAGGTGGATCAGCCCCAGCATTTT
TRBJ1-5,.,.,TRBV12-3/TRBV12-4,CASSLFLNQPQHF,TGTGCCAGCAGTTTATTCCTCAATCAGCCCCAGCATTTT
TRBJ2-1,.,.,TRBV30,CAGGPSYNEQFF,TGTGCCGGGGGGCCATCCTACAATGAGCAGTTCTTC
TRBJ1-2,TRBD1,.,TRBV13,CASRFSQGALHYGYTF,TGTGCCAGCAGGTTTTCACAGGGGGCGTTGCACTATGGCTACACCTTC
TRBJ1-1,TRBD1,.,TRBV9,CASSVGPQGALGNTEAFF,TGTGCCAGCAGCGTAGGACCTCAGGGGGCGCTGGGAAACACTGAAGCTTTCTTT
TRBJ2-7,.,.,TRBV21-1,CASIRTAGRSYEQYF,TGTGCCAGCATCAGGACAGCCGGTCGATCCTACGAGCAGTACTTC
TRBJ1-2,.,.,TRBV11-3,CASSWGSGGAYGYTF,TGTGCCAGCAGCTGGGGGTCCGGGGGAGCCTATGGCTACACCTTC
TRBJ2-6,.,.,TRBV2,CASSYDPLNSGANVLTF,TGTGCCAGCAGTTACGACCCGCTGAACTCTGGGGCCAACGTCCTGACTTTC
TRBJ2-2,.,.,TRBV6-2/TRBV6-3,CASSYPRTMGTGELFF,TGTGCCAGCAGTTACCCCCGGACAATGGGAACCGGGGAGCTGTTTTTT
TRBJ2-3,TRBD2,once,TRBV28,CASSLGSAGGHTDTQYF,TGTGCCAGCAGTTTAGGCTCAGCGGGAGGGCACACAGATACGCAGTATTTT
TRBJ2-3,.,.,TRBV24-1,CATSDLQSRGGTDTQYF,TGTGCCACCAGTGATTTGCAATCCAGGGGGGGCACAGATACGCAGTATTTT
TRBJ1-6,.,.,TRBV30,CAWSQSGSYNSPLHF,TGTGCCTGGAGTCAGTCTGGCTCCTATAATTCACCCCTCCACTTT
TRBJ2-7,.,few,TRBV30,CAWSVQATYEQYF,TGTGCCTGGAGTGTACAGGCGACCTACGAGCAGTACTTC
TRBJ1-5,TRBD1,once,TRBV11-2,CASASAGGDHQPQHF,TGTGCCAGCGCATCAGCAGGGGGCGACCATCAGCCCCAGCATTTT
TRBJ1-2,.,.,TRBV3-1/TRBV3-2,CASSQEDRRSSGYTF,TGTGCCAGCAGCCAAGAAGACAGGCGTTCGTCTGGCTACACCTTC
TRBJ2-1,.,.,TRBV9,CASSVEYNEQFF,TGTGCCAGCAGCGTAGAATACAATGAGCAGTTCTTC
TRBJ2-5,.,.,TRBV19,CASSPGRTYQETQYF,TGTGCCAGTAGCCCCGGGAGAACTTACCAAGAGACCCAGTACTTC
TRBJ2-7,.,.,TRBV4-1,CASSQIGVSYEQYF,TGCGCCAGCAGCCAAATAGGAGTTTCCTACGAGCAGTACTTC
TRBJ2-3,.,.,TRBV18,CASSPSTWDTQYF,TGTGCCAGCTCTCCCTCTACGTGGGATACGCAGTATTTT
TRBJ1-4,.,.,TRBV4-3,CASSRGVGRTTNEKLFF,TGCGCCAGCAGCCGCGGGGTGGGACGGACAACTAATGAAAAACTGTTTTTT